A selection of T cell receptor beta chains follows, all from one sample in a study of blood T cell repertoires in COVID-19. The protocol was immunoSEQ multiplex PCR, while the TCRdb copy is restricted to in-frame clones and leaves out a portion. This table holds 430,000 or so clones, around 89% found once. Sample: PBMCs or T cells enriched from blood (not recorded which). Receptors were obtained from a middle-aged woman who had recovered from COVID-19. Both conserved end residues are part of each CDR3. The D gene is left open where the match is weak. Size tells how often a clone was seen (once, few, many) or the class of an expanded clone, and some rows leave it out.

V gene	clone size	D gene	J gene	CDR3 DNA	CDR3 protein
TRBV2	NA	NA	TRBJ1-1	TGTGCCAGCACCTACGATCCGAACACTGAAGCTTTCTTT	CASTYDPNTEAFF
TRBV19	NA	TRBD1	TRBJ1-6	TGTGCCAGTAGGTCGGGACAGGGTTTTTCACCCCTCCACTTT	CASRSGQGFSPLHF
TRBV18	NA	NA	TRBJ2-5	TGTGCCAGCTCGCCCCCTCGTCGGGAGACCCAGTACTTC	CASSPPRRETQYF
TRBV28	NA	NA	TRBJ2-1	TGTGCCAGCAGTACCGCCGGACTCTATGAGCAGTTCTTC	CASSTAGLYEQFF
TRBV3-1/TRBV3-2	NA	NA	TRBJ2-6	TGTGCCAGCAGCGAGGGCCTTGCTGGGGCCAACGTCCTGACTTTC	CASSEGLAGANVLTF
TRBV13	NA	TRBD2	TRBJ2-7	TGTGCCAGCAGCTTAGTTCGGGAGGGCCTAGGCGAGCAGTACTTC	CASSLVREGLGEQYF
TRBV14	NA	NA	TRBJ2-7	TGTGCCAGCAGCGCCTGGGGGGTTAGCTCCTACGAGCAGTACTTC	CASSAWGVSSYEQYF
TRBV19	NA	TRBD1	TRBJ2-1	TGTGCCAGTAGTATATGGACAGGGGCCTACAATGAGCAGTTCTTC	CASSIWTGAYNEQFF
TRBV7-2	once	TRBD1	TRBJ1-6	TGTGCCAGCAGCCTGCAGGGGGCCCCAAATAATTCACCCCTCCACTTT	CASSLQGAPNNSPLHF
TRBV7-2	NA	TRBD1	TRBJ1-3	TGTGCCAGCAGCCTGGGACAGGGGAACGGAAACACCATATATTTT	CASSLGQGNGNTIYF
TRBV6-6	once	TRBD1	TRBJ1-3	TGTGCCAGCAGTTACTCTGGCGAACAGGGGGTAAACACCATATATTTT	CASSYSGEQGVNTIYF
TRBV5-8	NA	NA	TRBJ1-5	TGTGCCAGCAGTTTTGGACAGCGACCTCAGCCCCAGCATTTT	CASSFGQRPQPQHF